This T cell receptor (beta chain) was found in a study of regulatory T cells in long-lasting Graves disease. Time point denoted: newly diagnosed GD, antithyroid drugs for less than 3 months. The TCR library was made from RNA extracted from PBMCs. Patients came through an endocrinology department, and that department was in Xi'an, China. CDR3 regions were amplified by Arm-PCR using iRepertoire HTBI primers to build TCR beta libraries. Each CDR3 protein is one row after TCRdb ran MiXCR on the multiplex PCR reads. The table has under 700,000 distinct CDR3 sequences, roughly 16% seen once. Details on this clonotype: What it recognizes is unknown.

Overall study results and limits: Persistent Graves' cases showed lower TCR diversity than newly diagnosed cases. Persistent disease samples used TRBV28, TRBJ1-2 and TRBJ2-5 preferentially.

CDR3 length: 20 amino acids. Germline loops: CDR1 LNHDA, CDR2 SQIVND (reference sequence). The ends lost 9 bases at V and 6 bases at J; junction bases unmatched: 22. The sample also formed part of further work on T cells in Graves' hyperthyroidism and ophthalmopathy. From that study: HTBI primers were the set used in a first-round RT-PCR of the TCR CDR3.

V and J are TRBV19 and TRBJ2-2; 13 bases agree with TRBD2. Sequencing used peripheral blood mononuclear cells (PBMCs), obtained at new diagnosis, from a patient treated with antithyroid drugs. This receptor was identified in a woman in her forties or fifties with Graves disease. The chain's CDR3 is CASNSVGGLAGAGSAGELFF. The DNA for the CDR3 is TGTGCCAGCAACTCTGTAGGAGGACTAGCGGGGGCCGGGAGTGCCGGGGAGCTGTTTTTT.